This entry lists 20 T cell receptor beta chains sequenced from one sample in a study of T cells expressing NK-cell markers. TCRdb re-called the 5' RACE reads and shows each CDR3 protein once, DNA omitted. This repertoire comprises approximately 420,000 distinct CDR3 sequences; its ten largest clones make up roughly a tenth. Input material: blood T cells: a sorted CD56 or NKG2C T cell subset, CD4+ or CD8+ T cells, or bulk PBMC T cells (not recorded which). These TCRs come from a woman in her forties or fifties in good health.

The V and J genes are TRBV12-3 or TRBV12-4 and TRBJ2-3. CDR3 size: 13 residues. The CDR3 region is CASSSRTRDTQYF.

This chain uses TRBV12-3 or TRBV12-4 with TRBJ2-7; lacking DNA, the TRBD2 call made by TCRdb goes unchecked. CDR3 length equals 15 residues. This CDR3 is CASRQTSGTNYEQYF.

The gene calls are TRBV7-3 and TRBJ2-2; TCRdb gives TRBD1 as the D gene, but with no DNA this cannot be confirmed. The germline gives CDR1 SGHTA, CDR2 FQGTGA. This CDR3 is 15 amino acids long. Here the CDR3 reads CASSPGADNTGELFF.

The CDR3 protein is CASSLDLKGGRYTF. The chain links TRBV5-1 to TRBJ1-2. In germline, CDR1 is SGHRS, CDR2 YFSETQ. The CDR3 extends over 14 amino acids.

The V and J genes are TRBV2 and TRBJ2-5; without DNA, the TCRdb call of TRBD1 cannot be checked. Germline V CDR1 and CDR2: SNHLY, FYNNEI. The CDR3 extends over 12 amino acids. CDR3 region: CASSPDSETQYF.

This sequence joins TRBV3-1 and TRBJ2-1. Germline-derived CDR1 and CDR2 are LGHDT and YNNKEL (reference sequence). The CDR3 sequence is 17 residues long. This chain's CDR3 is CASSQVSWSSSYNEQFF.

The chain joins TRBV7-9 to TRBJ2-5; TCRdb gives TRBD2 as the D gene, but with no DNA this cannot be confirmed. In germline, CDR1 is SEHNR, CDR2 FQNEAQ (reference sequence). This CDR3 has 17 amino acids. The CDR3 is CASSLVSLEVLEETQYF.

The V gene is TRBV10-3, the J gene TRBJ2-3; TCRdb returns TRBD1, unconfirmable since there is no DNA. Germline-derived CDR1 and CDR2 are ENHRY and SYGVKD. The CDR3 runs 13 residues. CDR3 protein: CAINPGGRDTQYF.

The V and J genes are TRBV18 and TRBJ1-1. The CDR3 totals 11 residues. Germline V gene data show CDR1 as KGHSH and CDR2 as LQKENI. The CDR3 sequence is CASSEAAEAFF.

The chain combines TRBV2 with TRBJ1-5; TCRdb's D call, TRBD1, is unchecked because there is no DNA. From germline, CDR1 is SNHLY and CDR2 FYNNEI. The CDR3 is made up of 15 amino acids. The CDR3 here is CASSRDTTGAQPQHF.

This sequence joins TRBV24-1 and TRBJ2-3; TCRdb selects TRBD1, and the lack of DNA leaves this call unchecked. Germline V gene sequence: CDR1 KGHDR, CDR2 SFDVKD. The CDR3 extends over 15 amino acids. CDR3 region: CATSDPGRHTDTQYF.

This sequence joins TRBV6-2 or TRBV6-3 and TRBJ2-7; TCRdb reports TRBD1, a call that lacks DNA to check it against. This CDR3 is built from 17 residues. Per the germline V gene, CDR1 is MNHEY and CDR2 is SVGEGT. This CDR3 reads CASSYSIGDPATYEQYF.

The chain joins TRBV20-1 to TRBJ2-1; the D call of TRBD2 rests on TCRdb alone, since no DNA is present to check it. Germline-derived CDR1 and CDR2 are DFQATT and SNEGSKA (reference sequence). The CDR3 loop spans 17 amino acids. The CDR3 spells CSARIWRAGVAYNEQFF.

CDR3 loop: CASRQSGSVGTGELFF. The genes are TRBV5-1 and TRBJ2-2; TCRdb names TRBD2, which stays unverified in the absence of DNA. Germline CDR1 SGHRS, CDR2 YFSETQ. This CDR3 has 16 residues. The whole variable domain, remainder taken from reference TRBV5-1 and TRBJ2-2, is KAGVTQTPRYLIKTRGQQVTLSCSPISGHRSVSWYQQTPGQGLQFLFEYFSETQRNKGNFPGRFSGRQFSNSRSEMNVSTLELGDSALYLCASRQSGSVGTGELFFGEGSRLTVL.

The rearrangement uses TRBV24-1 and TRBJ2-1. This CDR3 spans 15 amino acids. CDR1 and CDR2 (germline): KGHDR, SFDVKD. CDR3 loop: CATSGWPNSVDEQFF.

The V call is TRBV10-2, the J call TRBJ2-5; without DNA, the TCRdb call of TRBD1 cannot be checked. Germline V gene lookup returns CDR1 WSHSY and CDR2 SAAADI. The CDR3 contains 14 residues. The CDR3 spells CASSEAGLGETQYF.

This rearrangement joins TRBV9 to TRBJ1-6; TCRdb reports TRBD1, a call that lacks DNA to check it against. Germline V gives CDR1 SGDLS, CDR2 YYNGEE. The CDR3 contains 15 residues. The chain's CDR3 is CASSPRTGYNSPLHF.

The chain carries TRBV12-3 or TRBV12-4 and TRBJ2-7; without DNA, the TCRdb call of TRBD2 cannot be checked. The CDR3 has 15 amino acids. The CDR3 reads CASRYSGRDGYEQYF.

The chain uses TRBV5-1 and TRBJ2-5; TCRdb gives TRBD1 as the D gene, but with no DNA this cannot be confirmed. The CDR3 sequence is 13 residues long. The germline V gene encodes CDR1 SGHRS and CDR2 YFSETQ. The CDR3 is CASSSGAGETQYF.

The chain carries TRBV9 and TRBJ2-1; absent DNA, TCRdb's TRBD2 call cannot be checked. This CDR3 is built from 16 residues. Germline CDR1 and CDR2: SGDLS and YYNGEE. CDR3 amino acids: CASSPRAGLTYNEQFF.